This T cell receptor (beta chain) is from a study of T cells in Graves' hyperthyroidism and ophthalmopathy. Points from the study as a whole: Researchers found most expanded thyroid clonotypes above 0.001 in blood as well.

What was amplified from RNA transcripts were TCR beta CDR3 regions. The TCR CDR3 first-round RT-PCR relied on the HTBI primer set. TCRdb re-called the multiplex PCR reads through MiXCR, storing one row per CDR3 protein. Of fewer than 250,000 distinct CDR3 sequences in the sample, over 15% are singletons; the top ten hold 50%. Germline trimming cut 5 bases from V and 5 bases from J; bases unmatched to any gene: 2. The CDR3 is 13 amino acids. CDR1 SNHLY and CDR2 FYNNEI come from the germline V gene. Among the patients, aged 18 to 65, hyperthyroidism was newly diagnosed and had lasted under 2 months. Fresh peripheral blood, 9.5 to 10 ml of it, supplied the PBMCs. This clonotype was counted at least ten times. Its target is unknown.

The clonotype originates from a man over 45 with Graves' hyperthyroidism. Sequenced input: blood. The genes are TRBV2 and TRBJ2-3; 9 bases are a match to TRBD1. CDR3 sequence: CASSKTGGDTQYF. In DNA, the CDR3 is TGTGCCAGCAGTAAGACAGGGGGAGATACGCAGTATTTT.